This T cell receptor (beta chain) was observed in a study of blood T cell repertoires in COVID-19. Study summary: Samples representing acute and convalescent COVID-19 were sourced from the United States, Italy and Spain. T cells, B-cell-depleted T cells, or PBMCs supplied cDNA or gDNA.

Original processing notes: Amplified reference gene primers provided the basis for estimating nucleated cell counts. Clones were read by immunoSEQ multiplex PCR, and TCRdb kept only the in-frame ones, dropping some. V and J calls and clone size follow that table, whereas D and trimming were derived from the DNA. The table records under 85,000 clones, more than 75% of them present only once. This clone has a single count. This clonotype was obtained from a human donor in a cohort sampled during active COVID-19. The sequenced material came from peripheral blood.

CDR3 amino acids: CASRGTGGASGANVLTF. The CDR3 bases are TGTGCCAGTAGAGGGACAGGGGGCGCTAGTGGGGCCAACGTCCTGACTTTC. V usage is TRBV19 and J usage is TRBJ2-6; 12 nucleotides match TRBD1. J gave up 3 bases and V 6 bases, and 6 bases lay outside the gene matches. From germline, CDR1 is LNHDA and CDR2 SQIVND (reference sequence). CDR3 length: 17 residues.